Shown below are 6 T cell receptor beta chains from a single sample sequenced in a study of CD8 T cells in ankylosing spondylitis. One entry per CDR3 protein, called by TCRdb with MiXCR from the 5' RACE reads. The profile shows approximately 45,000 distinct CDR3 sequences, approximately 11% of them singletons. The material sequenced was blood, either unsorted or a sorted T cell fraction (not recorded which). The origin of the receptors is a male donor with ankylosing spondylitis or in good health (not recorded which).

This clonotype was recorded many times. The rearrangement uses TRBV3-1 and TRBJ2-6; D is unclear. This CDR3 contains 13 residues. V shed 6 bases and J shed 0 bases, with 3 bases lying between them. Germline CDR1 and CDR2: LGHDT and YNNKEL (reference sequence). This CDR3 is CASSSSGANVLTF. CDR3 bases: TGTGCCAGCAGTTCCTCTGGGGCCAACGTCCTGACTTTC.

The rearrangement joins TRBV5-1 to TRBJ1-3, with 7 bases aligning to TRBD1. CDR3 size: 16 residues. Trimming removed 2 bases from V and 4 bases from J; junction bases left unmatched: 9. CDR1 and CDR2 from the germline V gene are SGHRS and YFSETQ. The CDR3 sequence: CASSFRGRGEGNTIYF. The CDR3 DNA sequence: TGCGCCAGCAGCTTCAGGGGGAGGGGCGAGGGAAACACCATATATTTT.

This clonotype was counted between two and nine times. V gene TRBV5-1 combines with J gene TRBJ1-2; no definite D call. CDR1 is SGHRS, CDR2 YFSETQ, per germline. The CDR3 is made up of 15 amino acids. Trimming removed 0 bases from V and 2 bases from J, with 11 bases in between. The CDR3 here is CASSLATIENYGYTF. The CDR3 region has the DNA TGCGCCAGCAGCTTGGCCACTATCGAAAACTATGGCTACACCTTC.

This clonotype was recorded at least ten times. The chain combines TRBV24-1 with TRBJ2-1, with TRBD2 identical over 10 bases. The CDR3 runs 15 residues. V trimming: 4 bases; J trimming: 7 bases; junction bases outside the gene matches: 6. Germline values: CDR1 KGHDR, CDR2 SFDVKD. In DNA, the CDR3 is TGTGCCACCAGTGAATTAGCGGGGGGCTGGAATGAGCAGTTCTTC. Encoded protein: CATSELAGGWNEQFF.

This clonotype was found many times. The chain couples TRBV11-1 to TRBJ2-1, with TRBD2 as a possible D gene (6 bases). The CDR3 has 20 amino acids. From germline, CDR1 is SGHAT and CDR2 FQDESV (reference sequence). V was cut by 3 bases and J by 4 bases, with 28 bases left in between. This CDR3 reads CASSFGWVGTPPSGYNEQFF. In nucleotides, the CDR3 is TGTGCCAGCAGCTTTGGCTGGGTTGGGACTCCCCCCTCGGGGTACAATGAGCAGTTCTTC.

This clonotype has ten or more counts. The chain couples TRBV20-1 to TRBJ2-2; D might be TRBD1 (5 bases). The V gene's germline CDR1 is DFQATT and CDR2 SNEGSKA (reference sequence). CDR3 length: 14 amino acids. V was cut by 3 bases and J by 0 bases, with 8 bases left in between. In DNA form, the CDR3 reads TGCAGTGCTAGTGGGGCAGCGAACACCGGGGAGCTGTTTTTT. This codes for CSASGAANTGELFF.